The entry below describes one TCR beta chain. The protocol was immunoSEQ multiplex PCR, while the TCRdb copy is restricted to in-frame clones and leaves out a portion. The sample holds about 280,000 clones, 85% to 90% seen once. The sample belongs to a study of blood T cell repertoires in COVID-19. Trimming took 8 bases from V and 4 from J; bases not matched to a gene: 6. Germline V lookup: CDR1 MDHEN, CDR2 SYDVKM. The CDR3 runs to 14 residues. The chain links TRBV28 to TRBJ2-3; 10 bases are shared with TRBD2. The TCR was taken from a woman between 25 and 40 years old with acute COVID-19. The sample was PBMCs or T cells enriched from blood (not recorded which). The CDR3 protein is CASHPSGSADTQYF. The CDR3 nucleotides are TGTGCCAGCCATCCTAGCGGGAGTGCAGATACGCAGTATTTT.